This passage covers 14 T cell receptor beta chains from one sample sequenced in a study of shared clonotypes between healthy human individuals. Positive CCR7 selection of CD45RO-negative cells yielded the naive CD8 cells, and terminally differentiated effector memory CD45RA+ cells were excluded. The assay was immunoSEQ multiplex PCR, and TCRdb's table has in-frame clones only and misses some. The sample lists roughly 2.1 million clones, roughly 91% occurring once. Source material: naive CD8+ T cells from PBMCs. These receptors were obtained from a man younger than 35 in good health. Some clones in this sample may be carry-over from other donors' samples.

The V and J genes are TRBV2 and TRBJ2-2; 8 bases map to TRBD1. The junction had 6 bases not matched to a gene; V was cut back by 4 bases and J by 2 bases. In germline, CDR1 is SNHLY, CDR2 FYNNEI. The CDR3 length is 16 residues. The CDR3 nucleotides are TGTGCCAGCAGTGCGGGCAGGGGGCGAAACACCGGGGAGCTGTTTTTT. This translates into CASSAGRGRNTGELFF.

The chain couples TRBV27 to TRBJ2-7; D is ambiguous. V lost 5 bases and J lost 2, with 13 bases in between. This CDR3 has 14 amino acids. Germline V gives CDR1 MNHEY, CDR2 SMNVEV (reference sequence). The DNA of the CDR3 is TGTGCCAGCAGTCCGTCTTTGTGGGCCTACGAGCAGTACTTC. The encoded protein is CASSPSLWAYEQYF.

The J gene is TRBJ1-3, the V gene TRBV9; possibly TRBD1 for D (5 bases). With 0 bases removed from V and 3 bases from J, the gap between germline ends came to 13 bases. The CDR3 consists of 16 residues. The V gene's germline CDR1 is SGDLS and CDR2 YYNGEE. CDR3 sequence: CASSVDGGRGGNTIYF. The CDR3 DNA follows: TGTGCCAGCAGCGTAGATGGGGGTCGGGGTGGAAACACCATATATTTT.

The CDR3 DNA follows: TGTGCCAGCAGTGAACGGGCAGGGACCACTGAAGCTTTCTTT. Its protein is CASSERAGTTEAFF. The gene calls are TRBV2 and TRBJ1-1, with a possible D match to TRBD1 (5 bases). The CDR3 extends over 14 amino acids. V was shortened by 2 bases and J by 4 bases, with 11 bases between the two germline ends. Germline V gives CDR1 SNHLY, CDR2 FYNNEI.

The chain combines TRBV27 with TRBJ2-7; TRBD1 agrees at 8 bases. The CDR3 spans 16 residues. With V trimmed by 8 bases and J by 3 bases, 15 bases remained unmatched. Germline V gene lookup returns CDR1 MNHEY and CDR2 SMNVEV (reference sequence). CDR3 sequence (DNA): TGTGCCAGCTCACCCCTCCGGGACAGGAGCTACTACGAGCAGTACTTC. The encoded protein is CASSPLRDRSYYEQYF.

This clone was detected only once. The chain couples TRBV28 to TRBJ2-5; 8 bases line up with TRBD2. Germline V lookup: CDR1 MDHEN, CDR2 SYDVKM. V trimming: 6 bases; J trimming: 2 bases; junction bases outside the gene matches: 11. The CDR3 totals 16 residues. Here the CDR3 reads CASRGGTLAAQETQYF. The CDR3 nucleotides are TGTGCCAGCAGGGGGGGGACACTAGCGGCTCAAGAGACCCAGTACTTC.

The CDR3: CASSLGPYNEQFF. CDR3 nucleotide sequence: TGTGCCAGCTCACTAGGGCCGTACAATGAGCAGTTCTTC. J is TRBJ2-1 and V is TRBV18; D remains unclear. Germline CDR1 is KGHSH and CDR2 is LQKENI. This CDR3 spans 13 amino acids. With 4 bases removed from V and 4 bases from J, the gap between germline ends came to 8 bases.

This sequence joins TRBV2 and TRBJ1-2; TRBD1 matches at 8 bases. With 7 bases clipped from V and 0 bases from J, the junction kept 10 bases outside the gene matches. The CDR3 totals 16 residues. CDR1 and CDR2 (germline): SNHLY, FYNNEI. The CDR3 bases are TGTGCCAGCAAGCAGGCTGCGACAGGGGCTAACTATGGCTACACCTTC. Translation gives CASKQAATGANYGYTF.

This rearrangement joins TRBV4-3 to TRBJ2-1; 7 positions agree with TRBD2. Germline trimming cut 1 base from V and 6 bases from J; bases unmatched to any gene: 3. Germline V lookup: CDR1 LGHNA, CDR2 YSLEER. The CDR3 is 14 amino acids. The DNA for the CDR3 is TGCGCCAGCAGCCAAGGGGGCGGGAGCAATGAGCAGTTCTTC. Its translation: CASSQGGGSNEQFF.

In DNA form, the CDR3 reads TGTGCCAGCGGCGGGGGACAGGGCCTTGAAACGCAGTATTTT. Amino acids: CASGGGQGLETQYF. The chain combines TRBV6-5 with TRBJ2-3, with 9 nucleotides matching TRBD1. V lost 8 bases, J lost 9 bases, and 12 bases stayed unmatched. Germline V lookup: CDR1 MNHEY, CDR2 SVGAGI. The CDR3 has 14 amino acids.

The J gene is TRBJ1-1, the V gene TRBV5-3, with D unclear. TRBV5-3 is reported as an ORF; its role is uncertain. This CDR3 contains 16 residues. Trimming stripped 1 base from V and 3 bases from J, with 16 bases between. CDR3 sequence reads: CARSLSPPSSDTEAFF. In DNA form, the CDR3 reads TGTGCCAGAAGCTTGTCCCCCCCCAGCAGTGACACTGAAGCTTTCTTT.

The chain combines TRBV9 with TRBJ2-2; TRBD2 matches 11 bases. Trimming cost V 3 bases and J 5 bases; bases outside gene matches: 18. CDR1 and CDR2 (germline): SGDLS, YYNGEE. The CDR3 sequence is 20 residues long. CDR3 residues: CASSEPLAGGPVYQTGELFF. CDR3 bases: TGTGCCAGCAGCGAGCCCTTAGCGGGAGGGCCGGTATATCAGACCGGGGAGCTGTTTTTT.

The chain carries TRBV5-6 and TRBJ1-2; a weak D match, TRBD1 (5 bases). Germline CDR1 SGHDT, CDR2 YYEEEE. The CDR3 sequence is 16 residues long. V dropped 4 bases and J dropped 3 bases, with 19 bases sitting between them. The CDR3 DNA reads TGTGCCAGCAGCGAAGGAGGAGGATCAGGGCACTATGGCTACACCTTC. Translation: CASSEGGGSGHYGYTF.

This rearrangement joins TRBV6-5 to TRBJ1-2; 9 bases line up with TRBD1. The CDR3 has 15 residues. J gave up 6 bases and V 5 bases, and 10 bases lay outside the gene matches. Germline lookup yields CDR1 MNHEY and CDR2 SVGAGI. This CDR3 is CASSPTRDRVNGYTF. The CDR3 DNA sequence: TGTGCCAGCAGTCCAACCCGGGACAGGGTTAATGGCTACACCTTC.